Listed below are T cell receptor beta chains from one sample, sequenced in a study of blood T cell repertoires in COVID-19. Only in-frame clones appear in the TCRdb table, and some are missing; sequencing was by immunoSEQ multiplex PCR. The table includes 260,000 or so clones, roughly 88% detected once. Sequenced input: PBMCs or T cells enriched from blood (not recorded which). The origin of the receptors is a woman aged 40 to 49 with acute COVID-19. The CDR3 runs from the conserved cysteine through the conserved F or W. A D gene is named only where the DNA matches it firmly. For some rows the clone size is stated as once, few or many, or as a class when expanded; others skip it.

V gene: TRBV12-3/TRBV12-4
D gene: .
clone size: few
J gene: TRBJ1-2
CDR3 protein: CASTPIANYGYTF
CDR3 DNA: TGTGCCAGCACACCAATAGCTAACTATGGCTACACCTTC

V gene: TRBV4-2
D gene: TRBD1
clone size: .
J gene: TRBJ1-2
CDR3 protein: CASSLRDREGYGYTF
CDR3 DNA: TGTGCCAGCAGCCTCCGGGACAGGGAAGGATATGGCTACACCTTC

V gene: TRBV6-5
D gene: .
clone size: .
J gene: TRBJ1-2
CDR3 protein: CASTDPGQGSYGYTF
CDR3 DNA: TGTGCCAGCACCGACCCGGGTCAGGGAAGCTATGGCTACACCTTC

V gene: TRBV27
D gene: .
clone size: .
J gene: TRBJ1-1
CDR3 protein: CASSFAGMGMNTEAFF
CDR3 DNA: TGTGCCAGCAGTTTTGCCGGGATGGGGATGAACACTGAAGCTTTCTTT

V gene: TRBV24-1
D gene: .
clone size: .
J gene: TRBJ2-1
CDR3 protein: CATSDFPASPNTYNEQFF
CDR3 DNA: TGTGCCACCAGTGATTTCCCGGCTAGCCCTAATACCTACAATGAGCAGTTCTTC

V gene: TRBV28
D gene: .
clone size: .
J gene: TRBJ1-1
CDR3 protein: CASSSARAEAFF
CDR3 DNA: TGTGCCAGCAGTTCTGCCCGGGCTGAAGCTTTCTTT

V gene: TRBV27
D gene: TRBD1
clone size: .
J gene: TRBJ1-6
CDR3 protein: CASSLAGQGAYSPLHF
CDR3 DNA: TGTGCCAGCAGTTTAGCCGGGCAGGGGGCTTATTCACCCCTCCACTTT

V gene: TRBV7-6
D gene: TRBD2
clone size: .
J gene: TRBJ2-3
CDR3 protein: CASSSTGTTLYSDTQYF
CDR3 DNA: TGTGCCAGCAGCTCGACCGGGACTACGCTGTATTCGGATACGCAGTATTTT

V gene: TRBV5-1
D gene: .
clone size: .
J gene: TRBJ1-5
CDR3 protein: CASSLAGDSNQPQHF
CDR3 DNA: TGCGCCAGCAGCTTGGCCGGGGATAGCAATCAGCCCCAGCATTTT

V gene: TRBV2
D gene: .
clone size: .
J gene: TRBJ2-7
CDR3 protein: CASIYASGSGEQYF
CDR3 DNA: TGTGCCAGCATATACGCATCCGGGAGTGGCGAGCAGTACTTC

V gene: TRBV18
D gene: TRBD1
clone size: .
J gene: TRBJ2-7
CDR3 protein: CASSPTVIRDRPYEQYF
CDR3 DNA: TGTGCCAGCTCACCAACCGTCATCCGGGACAGACCCTACGAGCAGTACTTC

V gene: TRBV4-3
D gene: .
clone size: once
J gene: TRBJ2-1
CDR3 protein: CASSVWGEAYNEQFF
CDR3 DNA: TGCGCCAGCAGTGTCTGGGGGGAGGCGTACAATGAGCAGTTCTTC

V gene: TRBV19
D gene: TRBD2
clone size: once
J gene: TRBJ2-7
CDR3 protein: CASSISAGTIYEQYF
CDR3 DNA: TGTGCCAGTAGTATTTCTGCCGGGACTATCTACGAGCAGTACTTC

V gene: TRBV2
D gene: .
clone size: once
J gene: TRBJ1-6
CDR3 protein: CASSEYQTGSGSPLHF
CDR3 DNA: TGTGCCAGCAGTGAATACCAAACAGGGTCCGGCTCACCCCTCCACTTT

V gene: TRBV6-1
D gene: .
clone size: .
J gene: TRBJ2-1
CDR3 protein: CASSEDWEGGNEQFF
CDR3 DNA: TGTGCCAGCAGTGAAGACTGGGAGGGGGGCAATGAGCAGTTCTTC

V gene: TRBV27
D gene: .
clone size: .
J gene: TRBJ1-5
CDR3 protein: CASRTSGSNQPQHF
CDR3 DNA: TGTGCCAGCCGCACATCCGGGTCAAATCAGCCCCAGCATTTT

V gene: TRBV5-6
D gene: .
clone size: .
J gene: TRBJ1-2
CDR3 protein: CASSLAAVTRYTF
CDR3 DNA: TGTGCCAGCAGCCTTGCGGCAGTAACCCGCTACACCTTC

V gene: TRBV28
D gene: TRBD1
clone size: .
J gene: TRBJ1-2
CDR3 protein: CASSSTGGLDYGYTF
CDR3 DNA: TGTGCCAGCAGTTCCACAGGGGGTTTGGACTATGGCTACACCTTC

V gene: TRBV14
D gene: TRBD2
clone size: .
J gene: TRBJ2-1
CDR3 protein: CASSQESLWREGQVEQFF
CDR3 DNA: TGTGCCAGCAGCCAAGAAAGTCTATGGCGGGAGGGCCAGGTTGAGCAGTTCTTC

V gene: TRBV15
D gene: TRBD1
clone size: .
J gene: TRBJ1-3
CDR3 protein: CATSRGGQATSGNTIYF
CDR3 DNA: TGTGCCACCAGCAGAGGGGGACAGGCGACCTCTGGAAACACCATATATTTT

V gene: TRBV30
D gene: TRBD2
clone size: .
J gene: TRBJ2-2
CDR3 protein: CAWIGTSGRAFTGELFF
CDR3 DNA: TGTGCCTGGATTGGGACTAGCGGGAGGGCCTTCACCGGGGAGCTGTTTTTT

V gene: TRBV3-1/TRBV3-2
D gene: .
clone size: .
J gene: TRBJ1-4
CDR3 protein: CASSQEKGGRREKLFF
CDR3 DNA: TGTGCCAGCAGCCAAGAGAAAGGAGGCCGTAGAGAAAAACTGTTTTTT

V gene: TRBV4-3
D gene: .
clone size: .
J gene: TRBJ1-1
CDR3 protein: CASSQDFHAIMNTEAFF
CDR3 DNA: TGCGCCAGCAGCCAAGATTTCCACGCGATCATGAACACTGAAGCTTTCTTT

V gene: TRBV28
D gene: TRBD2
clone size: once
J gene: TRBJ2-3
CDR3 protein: CASSFRPGGGTDTQYF
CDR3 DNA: TGTGCCAGCAGTTTCCGACCGGGAGGGGGAACAGATACGCAGTATTTT

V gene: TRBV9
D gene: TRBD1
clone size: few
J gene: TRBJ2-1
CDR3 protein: CASSVSGQDYNEQFF
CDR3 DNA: TGTGCCAGCAGCGTCTCGGGACAGGACTACAATGAGCAGTTCTTC

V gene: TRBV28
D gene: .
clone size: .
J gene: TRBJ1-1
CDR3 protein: CASITGSDTEAFF
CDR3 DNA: TGTGCCAGCATAACAGGGTCGGACACTGAAGCTTTCTTT

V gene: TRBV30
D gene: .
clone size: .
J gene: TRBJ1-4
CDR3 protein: CAWSQGGPINEKLFF
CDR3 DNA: TGTGCCTGGAGTCAGGGCGGACCGATTAATGAAAAACTGTTTTTT

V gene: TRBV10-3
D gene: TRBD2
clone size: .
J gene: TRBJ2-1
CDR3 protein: CAIGGLAGNEQFF
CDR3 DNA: TGTGCCATCGGGGGACTAGCGGGCAATGAGCAGTTCTTC

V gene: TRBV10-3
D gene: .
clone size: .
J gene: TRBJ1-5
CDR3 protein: CAIGSGHNQPQHF
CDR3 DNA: TGTGCCATCGGTTCAGGACATAATCAGCCCCAGCATTTT

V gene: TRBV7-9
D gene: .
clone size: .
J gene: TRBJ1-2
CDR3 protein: CASSPSQDYGYTF
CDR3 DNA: TGTGCCAGCAGCCCATCGCAGGACTATGGCTACACCTTC

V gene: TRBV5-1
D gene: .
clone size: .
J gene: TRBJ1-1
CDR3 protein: CASSWREQMITEAFF
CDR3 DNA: TGCGCCAGCAGCTGGCGTGAACAGATGATAACTGAAGCTTTCTTT

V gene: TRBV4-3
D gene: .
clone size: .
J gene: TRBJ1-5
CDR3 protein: CASSQGLGLGGQRGNQPQHF
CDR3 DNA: TGCGCCAGCAGCCAAGGGTTGGGGCTGGGGGGGCAGCGGGGCAATCAGCCCCAGCATTTT

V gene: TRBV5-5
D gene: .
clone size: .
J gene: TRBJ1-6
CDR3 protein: CASSWSGYSPLHF
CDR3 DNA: TGTGCCAGCAGCTGGTCAGGGTATTCACCCCTCCACTTT

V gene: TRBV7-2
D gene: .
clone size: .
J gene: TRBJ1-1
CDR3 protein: CASSLVGGTDTEAFF
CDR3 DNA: TGTGCCAGCAGCTTAGTCGGGGGTACGGACACTGAAGCTTTCTTT

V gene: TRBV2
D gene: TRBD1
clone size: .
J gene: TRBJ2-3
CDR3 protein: CASGGQGIGDTQYF
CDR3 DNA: TGTGCCAGCGGGGGACAGGGGATAGGAGATACGCAGTATTTT

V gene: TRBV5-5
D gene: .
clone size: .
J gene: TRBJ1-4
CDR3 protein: CASSSSGIPGEKLFF
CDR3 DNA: TGTGCCAGCAGCTCTTCCGGAATTCCAGGGGAAAAACTGTTTTTT

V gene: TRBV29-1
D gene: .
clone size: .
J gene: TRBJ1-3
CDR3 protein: CSATGPSSGSGNTIYF
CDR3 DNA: TGCAGCGCCACCGGGCCTTCGAGCGGGTCTGGAAACACCATATATTTT

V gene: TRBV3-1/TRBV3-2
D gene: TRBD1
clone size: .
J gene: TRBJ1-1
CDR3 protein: CASSQVQGAGTEAFF
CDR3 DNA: TGTGCCAGCAGCCAAGTGCAGGGGGCGGGCACTGAAGCTTTCTTT

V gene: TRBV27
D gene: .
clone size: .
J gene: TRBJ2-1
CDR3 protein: CASSLLARSSYNEQFF
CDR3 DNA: TGTGCCAGCAGTTTATTAGCGCGCAGCTCCTACAATGAGCAGTTCTTC

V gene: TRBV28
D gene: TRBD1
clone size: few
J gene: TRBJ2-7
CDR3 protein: CASLRDRAPYEQYF
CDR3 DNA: TGTGCCAGCCTAAGGGACAGGGCCCCCTACGAGCAGTACTTC

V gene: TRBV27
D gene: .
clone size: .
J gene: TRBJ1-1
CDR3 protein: CASSLSTAGEAFF
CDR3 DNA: TGTGCCAGCAGTTTATCGACAGCTGGTGAAGCTTTCTTT

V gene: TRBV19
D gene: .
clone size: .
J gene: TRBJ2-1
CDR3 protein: CASKTFSGRSANEQFF
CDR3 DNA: TGTGCCAGCAAAACTTTTAGTGGGAGATCCGCCAATGAGCAGTTCTTC